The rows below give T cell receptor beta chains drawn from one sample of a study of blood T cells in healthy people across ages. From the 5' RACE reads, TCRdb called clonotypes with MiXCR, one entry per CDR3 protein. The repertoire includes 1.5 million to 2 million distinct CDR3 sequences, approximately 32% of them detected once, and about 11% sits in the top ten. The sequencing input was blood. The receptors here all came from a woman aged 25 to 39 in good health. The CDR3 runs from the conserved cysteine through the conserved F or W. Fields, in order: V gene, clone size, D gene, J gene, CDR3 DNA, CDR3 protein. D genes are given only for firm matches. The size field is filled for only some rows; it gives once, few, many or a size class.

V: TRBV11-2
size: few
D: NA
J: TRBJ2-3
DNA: TGTGCCAGCAGCCCGTTCCCAGATACGCAGTATTTT
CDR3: CASSPFPDTQYF

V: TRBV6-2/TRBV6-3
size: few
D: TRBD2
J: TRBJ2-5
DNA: TGTGCCAGCAGTTACCCTACCAGCGGGGGAGGAGAGACCCAGTACTTC
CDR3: CASSYPTSGGGETQYF

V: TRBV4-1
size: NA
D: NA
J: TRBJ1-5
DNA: TGCGCCAGCAGCCAAGCTCAGGGTTGGGGCAATCAGCCCCAGCATTTT
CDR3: CASSQAQGWGNQPQHF

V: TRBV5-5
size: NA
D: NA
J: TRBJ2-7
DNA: TGTGCCAGCAGCTTGGAGGGGGTTTTTGAATACGAGCAGTACTTC
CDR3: CASSLEGVFEYEQYF

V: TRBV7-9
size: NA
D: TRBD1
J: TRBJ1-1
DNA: TGTGCCAGCAGCCCCGGGGGTTACAGGGGCAGGGGCACTGAAGCTTTCTTT
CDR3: CASSPGGYRGRGTEAFF

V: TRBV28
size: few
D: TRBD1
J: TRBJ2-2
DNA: TGTGCCAGCAGCCCAAAAAGGACAGGGCCCGGGGAGCTGTTTTTT
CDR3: CASSPKRTGPGELFF

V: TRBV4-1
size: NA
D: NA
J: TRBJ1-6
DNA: TGCGCCAGCAGCCAAGATCGTAACAGAAATTCACCCCTCCACTTT
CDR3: CASSQDRNRNSPLHF

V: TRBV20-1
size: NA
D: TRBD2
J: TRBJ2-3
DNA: TGCAGTGCTGGCCCCCTAGTCAATTCCGCACTAGCGACTAGCACAGATACGCAGTATTTT
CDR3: CSAGPLVNSALATSTDTQYF

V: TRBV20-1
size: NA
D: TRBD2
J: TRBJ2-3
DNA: TGCAGTGCTAGAGATCGTAGCGGGAGCACAGATACGCAGTATTTT
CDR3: CSARDRSGSTDTQYF

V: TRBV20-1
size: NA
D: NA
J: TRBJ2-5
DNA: TGCAGTGCTGGAGACGGGGCCACCGGGTCGGAGACCCAGTACTTC
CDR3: CSAGDGATGSETQYF

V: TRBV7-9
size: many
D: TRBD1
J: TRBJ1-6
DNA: TGTGCCAGCAGCCCGGACAGGGCATCACCCCTCCACTTT
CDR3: CASSPDRASPLHF

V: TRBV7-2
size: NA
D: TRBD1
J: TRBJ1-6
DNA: TGTGCCAGCAGCTTAGTGGGACAGCTTAATTCACCCCTCCACTTT
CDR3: CASSLVGQLNSPLHF

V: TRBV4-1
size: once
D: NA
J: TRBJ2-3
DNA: TGCGCCAGCAGCCAAGAGAGGCGGGGACCCACCACAGATACGCAGTATTTT
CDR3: CASSQERRGPTTDTQYF

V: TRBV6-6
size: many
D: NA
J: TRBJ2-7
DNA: TGTGCCAGCAGTTACTCTCCAGGTCCGACCTACGAGCAGTACTTC
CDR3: CASSYSPGPTYEQYF

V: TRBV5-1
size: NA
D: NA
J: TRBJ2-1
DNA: TGCGCCAGCAGCTTGCTAACGGGCTCCTACAATGAGCAGTTCTTC
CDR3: CASSLLTGSYNEQFF

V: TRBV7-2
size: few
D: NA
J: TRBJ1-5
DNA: TGTGCCAGCAGCCTTAGCCCTACAACTCAGCCCCAGCATTTT
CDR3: CASSLSPTTQPQHF

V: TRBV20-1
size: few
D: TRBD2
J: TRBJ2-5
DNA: TGCAGTGCTAGAGAACCGACTAGCAGACAAGAGACCCAGTACTTC
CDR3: CSAREPTSRQETQYF

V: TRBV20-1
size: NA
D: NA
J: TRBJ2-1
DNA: TGCAGTGCTGTACATTACAATGAGCAGTTCTTC
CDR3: CSAVHYNEQFF

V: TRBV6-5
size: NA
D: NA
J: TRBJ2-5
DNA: TGTGCCTGCAGACCCGGACTGGGCCAAGAGACCCAGTACTTC
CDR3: CACRPGLGQETQYF

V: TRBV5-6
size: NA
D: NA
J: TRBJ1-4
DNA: TGTGCCAGCAGCTTGGATCGCTCTCCACTCCCAACTAATGAAAAACTGTTTTTT
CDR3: CASSLDRSPLPTNEKLFF

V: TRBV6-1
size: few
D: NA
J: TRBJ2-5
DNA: TGTGCCAGCTCTGGCCCTCTAGCCGGCGAGACCCAGTACTTC
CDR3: CASSGPLAGETQYF

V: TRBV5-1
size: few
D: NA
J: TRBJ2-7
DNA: TGCGCCAGCAGCGCAACCAGGGGTCCGGGGGAGCAGTACTTC
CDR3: CASSATRGPGEQYF

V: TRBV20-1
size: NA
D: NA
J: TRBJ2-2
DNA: TGCAGTGCGGACGGTCCCACCGGGGAGCTGTTTTTT
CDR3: CSADGPTGELFF

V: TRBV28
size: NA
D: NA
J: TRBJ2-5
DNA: TGTGCCAGCAGGGGGGGAACAGAGACCCAGTACTTC
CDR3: CASRGGTETQYF

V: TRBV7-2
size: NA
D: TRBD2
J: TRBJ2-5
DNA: TGTGCCAGCAGCTTAGCGCTTCTAGCGGGTGAGACCCAGTACTTC
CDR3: CASSLALLAGETQYF

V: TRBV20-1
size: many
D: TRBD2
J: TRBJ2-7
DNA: TGCAGTGCTGGGACTAGCGGGGCCTACGAGCAGTACTTC
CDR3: CSAGTSGAYEQYF

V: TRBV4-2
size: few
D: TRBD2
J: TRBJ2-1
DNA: TGTGCCAGCAGCCAAGGGGCGGGGGGGTACAGTGAGCAGTTCTTC
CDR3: CASSQGAGGYSEQFF

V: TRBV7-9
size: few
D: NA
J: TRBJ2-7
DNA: TGTGCCAACAGCCCCAGTTCAAGGCCCTCCTACGAGCAGTACTTC
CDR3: CANSPSSRPSYEQYF

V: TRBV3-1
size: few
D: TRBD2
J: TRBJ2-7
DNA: TGTGCCAGCAGCCAAACCAGCGGGGGGCTCTGGTACGAGCAGTACTTC
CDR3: CASSQTSGGLWYEQYF

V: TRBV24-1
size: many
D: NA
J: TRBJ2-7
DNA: TGTGCCACCAGTGATTTGTCCGAGCAGTACTTC
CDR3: CATSDLSEQYF

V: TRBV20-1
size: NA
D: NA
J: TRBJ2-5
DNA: TGCAGTGCTATAGATGTAGATTCAAAGGGGACCCAGTACTTC
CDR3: CSAIDVDSKGTQYF

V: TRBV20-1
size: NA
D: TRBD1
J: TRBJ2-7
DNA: TGCAGTGCTACCCTAAGACAGGGGCCCGGTTACGAGCAGTACTTC
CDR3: CSATLRQGPGYEQYF

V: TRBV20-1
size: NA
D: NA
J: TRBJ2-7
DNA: TGCAGTGCTAGATCCGGATCTTACATACAGGGAATGGGCTACGAGCAGTACTTC
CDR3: CSARSGSYIQGMGYEQYF

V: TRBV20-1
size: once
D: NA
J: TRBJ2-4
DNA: TGCAGTGCTGGGGAAGGGTTGTCAGCCAAAAACATTCAGTACTTC
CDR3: CSAGEGLSAKNIQYF

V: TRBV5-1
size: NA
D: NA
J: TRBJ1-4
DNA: TGCGCCAGCAGCCCCTCACCTACAGCCGCGCGATATGAAAAACTGTTTTTT
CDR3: CASSPSPTAARYEKLFF

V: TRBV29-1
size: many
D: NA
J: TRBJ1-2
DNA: TGCAGCGTTAACAGGATTCAAACTGGCTACACCTTC
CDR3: CSVNRIQTGYTF

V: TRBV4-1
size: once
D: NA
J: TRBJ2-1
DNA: TGCGCCAGCAGCCAAGACCCCGGGCATGAGCAGTTCTTC
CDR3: CASSQDPGHEQFF

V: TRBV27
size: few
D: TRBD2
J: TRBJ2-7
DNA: TGTGCCAGCAAACTAGCGGGGACTATCTACGAGCAGTACTTC
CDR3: CASKLAGTIYEQYF

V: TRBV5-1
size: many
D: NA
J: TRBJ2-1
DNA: TGCGCCAGCAGACCCGACCCTGGGGGGTCGGGGAATGAGCAGTTCTTC
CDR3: CASRPDPGGSGNEQFF

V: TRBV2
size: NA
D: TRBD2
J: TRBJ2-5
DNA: TGTGCCAGCAGTGAATTAGGAGCGGGAGGGAAGACCCAGTACTTC
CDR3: CASSELGAGGKTQYF

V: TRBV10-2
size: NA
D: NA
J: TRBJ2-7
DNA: TGCGCCAGCAGTGAAAGGCGTCTGGCGCCATCTACGAAGCAGTACTTC
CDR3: CASSERRLAPSTKQYF

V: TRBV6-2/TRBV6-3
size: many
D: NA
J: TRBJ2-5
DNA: TGTGCCAGCAGCTACGAAGAGACCCAGTACTTC
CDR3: CASSYEETQYF

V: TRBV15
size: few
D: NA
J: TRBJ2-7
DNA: TGTGCCACCAGCAGAGATGGGCTCCCACCCGGGGAGCAGTACTTC
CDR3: CATSRDGLPPGEQYF

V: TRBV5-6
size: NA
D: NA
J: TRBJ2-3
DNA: TGTGCCAGCAGCTTATTTCTGAGCACGCACACAGATACGCAGTATTTT
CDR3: CASSLFLSTHTDTQYF

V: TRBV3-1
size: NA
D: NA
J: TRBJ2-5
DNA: TGTGCCAGCAGCCTCCTGATCGGCAGGGGGACTCCGGAGACCCAGTACTTC
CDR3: CASSLLIGRGTPETQYF